A selection of T cell receptor beta chains follows, all from one sample in a study of CD8 T cells in ankylosing spondylitis. Via MiXCR, TCRdb re-called the 5' RACE reads, giving one row per CDR3 protein. The table shows approximately 550,000 distinct CDR3 sequences, with about 12% occurring only once. Material for sequencing was blood, either unsorted or a sorted T cell fraction (not recorded which). The receptors shown here come from a male donor with ankylosing spondylitis. CDR3s include the opening cysteine and the closing phenylalanine or tryptophan. A D gene is named only where the DNA matches it firmly. Expanded clones are given a class, and other clones once, few, many or no size at all.

j_call: TRBJ1-1
d_call: -
clone_size: -
v_call: TRBV27
cdr3_aa: CASSFPFGYRNTEAFF
cdr3_nt: TGTGCCAGCAGTTTCCCCTTCGGATACCGGAACACTGAAGCTTTCTTT

j_call: TRBJ2-1
d_call: TRBD2
clone_size: -
v_call: TRBV10-3
cdr3_aa: CAISEWETSGRVSEQFF
cdr3_nt: TGTGCCATCAGTGAGTGGGAGACTAGCGGGAGGGTTAGTGAGCAGTTCTTC

j_call: TRBJ2-1
d_call: -
clone_size: many
v_call: TRBV11-3
cdr3_aa: CASSFLVNEQFF
cdr3_nt: TGTGCCAGCAGTTTCTTGGTCAATGAGCAGTTCTTC

j_call: TRBJ1-1
d_call: -
clone_size: -
v_call: TRBV5-1
cdr3_aa: CASSLAQGTNTEAFF
cdr3_nt: TGCGCCAGCAGCTTGGCCCAGGGTACGAACACTGAAGCTTTCTTT

j_call: TRBJ2-7
d_call: TRBD2
clone_size: -
v_call: TRBV30
cdr3_aa: CAWRVAGVPEQYF
cdr3_nt: TGTGCCTGGAGGGTCGCGGGAGTCCCCGAGCAGTACTTC

j_call: TRBJ2-1
d_call: -
clone_size: many
v_call: TRBV12-3/TRBV12-4
cdr3_aa: CASSLIGYNEQFF
cdr3_nt: TGTGCCAGCAGTTTAATTGGTTACAATGAGCAGTTCTTC

j_call: TRBJ2-1
d_call: TRBD2
clone_size: many
v_call: TRBV6-2/TRBV6-3
cdr3_aa: CASGSSGGYNEQFF
cdr3_nt: TGTGCCAGCGGAAGTAGCGGGGGGTACAATGAGCAGTTCTTC

j_call: TRBJ2-5
d_call: TRBD2
clone_size: -
v_call: TRBV12-3/TRBV12-4
cdr3_aa: CASTRAGGPLETQYF
cdr3_nt: TGTGCCAGCACCCGAGCGGGAGGGCCGTTAGAGACCCAGTACTTC

j_call: TRBJ1-2
d_call: -
clone_size: many
v_call: TRBV11-2
cdr3_aa: CASSSSRAYGYTF
cdr3_nt: TGTGCCAGCAGCTCCTCTCGGGCCTATGGCTACACCTTC

j_call: TRBJ2-1
d_call: TRBD2
clone_size: few
v_call: TRBV20-1
cdr3_aa: CSAKTQRTSGSYNEQFF
cdr3_nt: TGCAGTGCTAAAACCCAGCGGACTAGCGGGAGCTACAATGAGCAGTTCTTC

j_call: TRBJ1-1
d_call: -
clone_size: many
v_call: TRBV29-1
cdr3_aa: CSVAPGWGMNTEAFF
cdr3_nt: TGCAGCGTTGCACCGGGCTGGGGTATGAACACTGAAGCTTTCTTT

j_call: TRBJ2-2
d_call: -
clone_size: many
v_call: TRBV29-1
cdr3_aa: CSVDAQGNTGELFF
cdr3_nt: TGCAGCGTTGATGCCCAGGGGAACACCGGGGAGCTGTTTTTT